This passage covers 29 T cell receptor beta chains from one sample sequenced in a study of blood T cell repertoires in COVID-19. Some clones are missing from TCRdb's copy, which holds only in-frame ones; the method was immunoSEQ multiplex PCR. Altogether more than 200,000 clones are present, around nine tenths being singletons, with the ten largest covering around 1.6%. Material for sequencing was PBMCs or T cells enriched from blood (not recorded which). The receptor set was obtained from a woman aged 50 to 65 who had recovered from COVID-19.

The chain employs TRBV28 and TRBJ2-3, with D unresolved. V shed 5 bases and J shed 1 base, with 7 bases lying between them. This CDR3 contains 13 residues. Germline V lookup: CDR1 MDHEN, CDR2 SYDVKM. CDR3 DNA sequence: TGTGCCAGCAGTGATGCGGGCACAGATACGCAGTATTTT. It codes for CASSDAGTDTQYF.

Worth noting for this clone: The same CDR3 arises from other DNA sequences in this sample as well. The CDR3 loop reads CASSPRQGETQYF. CDR3 bases: TGTGCCAGCTCACCAAGACAGGGAGAGACCCAGTACTTC. The chain carries TRBV18 and TRBJ2-5; 7 bases align to TRBD1. Per the germline V gene, CDR1 is KGHSH and CDR2 is LQKENI. The CDR3 runs 13 residues. Trimming at V came to 2 bases and at J to 4 bases, leaving 1 base not matched to a gene.

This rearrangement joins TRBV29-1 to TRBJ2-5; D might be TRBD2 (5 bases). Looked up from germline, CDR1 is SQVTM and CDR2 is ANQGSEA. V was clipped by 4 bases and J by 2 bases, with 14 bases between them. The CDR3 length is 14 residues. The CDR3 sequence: CSVGSAAPQETQYF. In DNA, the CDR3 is TGCAGCGTTGGTTCAGCGGCCCCACAAGAGACCCAGTACTTC.

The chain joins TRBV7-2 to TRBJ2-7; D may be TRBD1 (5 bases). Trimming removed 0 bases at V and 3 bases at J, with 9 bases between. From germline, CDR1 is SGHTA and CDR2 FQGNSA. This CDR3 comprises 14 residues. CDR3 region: CASSLALGDYEQYF. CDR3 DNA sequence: TGTGCCAGCAGCTTAGCGTTAGGGGACTACGAGCAGTACTTC.

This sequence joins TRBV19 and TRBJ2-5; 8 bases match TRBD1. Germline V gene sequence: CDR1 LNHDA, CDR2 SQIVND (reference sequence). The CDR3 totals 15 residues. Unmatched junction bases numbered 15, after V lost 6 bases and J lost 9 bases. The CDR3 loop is CASRPRDRSFGAQYF. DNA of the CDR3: TGTGCCAGTAGACCCAGGGACAGGAGTTTTGGGGCCCAGTACTTC.

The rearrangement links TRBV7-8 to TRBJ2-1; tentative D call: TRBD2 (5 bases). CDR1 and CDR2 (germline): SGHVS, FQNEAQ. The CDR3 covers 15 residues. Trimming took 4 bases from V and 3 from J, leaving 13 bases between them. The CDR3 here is CASSSPGDYYNEQFF. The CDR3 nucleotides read TGTGCCAGCAGCTCCCCCGGAGACTACTACAATGAGCAGTTCTTC.

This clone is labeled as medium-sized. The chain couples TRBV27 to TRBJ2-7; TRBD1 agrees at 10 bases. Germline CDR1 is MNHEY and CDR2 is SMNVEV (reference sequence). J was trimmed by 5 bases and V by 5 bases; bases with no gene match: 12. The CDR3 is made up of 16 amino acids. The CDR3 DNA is TGTGCCAGCAGTACTTTACCGGGACAGGGGATCCACGAGCAGTACTTC. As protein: CASSTLPGQGIHEQYF.

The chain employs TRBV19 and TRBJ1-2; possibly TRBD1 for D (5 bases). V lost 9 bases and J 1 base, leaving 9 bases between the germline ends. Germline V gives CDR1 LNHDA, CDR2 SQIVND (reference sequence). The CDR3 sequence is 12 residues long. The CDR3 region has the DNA TGTGCCAGGTCGACAGTTAACTATGGCTACACCTTC. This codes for CARSTVNYGYTF. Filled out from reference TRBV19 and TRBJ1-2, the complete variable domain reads DGGITQSPKYLFRKEGQNVTLSCEQNLNHDAMYWYRQDPGQGLRLIYYSQIVNDFQKGDIAEGYSVSREKKESFPLTVTSAQKNPTAFYLCARSTVNYGYTFGSGTRLTVV.

The CDR3 reads CASSLGGGGYEQYF. The CDR3 nucleotides are TGTGCCAGTAGCCTGGGGGGGGGTGGCTACGAGCAGTACTTC. The J gene is TRBJ2-7, the V gene TRBV19; 7 nucleotides line up with TRBD2. After removal of 6 bases from V and 3 bases from J, the junction contained 8 bases not matched to a gene. CDR3 length equals 14 residues. Germline V gene data show CDR1 as LNHDA and CDR2 as SQIVND (reference sequence).

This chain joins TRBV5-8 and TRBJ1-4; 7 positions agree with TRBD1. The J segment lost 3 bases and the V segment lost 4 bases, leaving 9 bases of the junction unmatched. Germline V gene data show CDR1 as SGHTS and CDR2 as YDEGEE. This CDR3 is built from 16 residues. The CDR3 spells CASSVWRQGSNEKLFF. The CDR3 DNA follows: TGTGCCAGCAGCGTGTGGAGACAGGGCTCTAATGAAAAACTGTTTTTT.

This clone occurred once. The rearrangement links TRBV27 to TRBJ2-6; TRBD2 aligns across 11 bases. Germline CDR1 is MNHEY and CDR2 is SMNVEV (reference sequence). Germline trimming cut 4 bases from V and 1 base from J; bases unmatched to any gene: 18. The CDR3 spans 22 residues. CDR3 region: CASSSYSGLAGGPYSGANVLTF. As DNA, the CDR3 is TGTGCCAGCAGTTCGTACTCTGGGCTAGCGGGAGGTCCCTATTCTGGGGCCAACGTCCTGACTTTC.

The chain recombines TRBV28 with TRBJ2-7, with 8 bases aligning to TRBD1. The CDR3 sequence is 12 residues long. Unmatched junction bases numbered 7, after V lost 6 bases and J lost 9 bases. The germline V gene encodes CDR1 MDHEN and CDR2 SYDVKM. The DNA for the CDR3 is TGTGCCAGCAGAGGCAGGGGGCGAAGGCAGTACTTC. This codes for CASRGRGRRQYF.

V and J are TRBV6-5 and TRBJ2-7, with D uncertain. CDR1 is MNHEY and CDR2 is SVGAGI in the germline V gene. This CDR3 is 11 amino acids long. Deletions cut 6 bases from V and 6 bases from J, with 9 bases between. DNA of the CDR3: TGTGCCAGCAGAAGTCTAGTCGAGCAGTACTTC. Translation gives CASRSLVEQYF.

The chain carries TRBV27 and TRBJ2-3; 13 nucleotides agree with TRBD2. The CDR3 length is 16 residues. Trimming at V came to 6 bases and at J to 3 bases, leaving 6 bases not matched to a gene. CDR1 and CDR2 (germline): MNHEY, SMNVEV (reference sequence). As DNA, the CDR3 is TGTGCCAGCAGACGCGGACTAGCGGGAGTTACAGATACGCAGTATTTT. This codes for CASRRGLAGVTDTQYF.

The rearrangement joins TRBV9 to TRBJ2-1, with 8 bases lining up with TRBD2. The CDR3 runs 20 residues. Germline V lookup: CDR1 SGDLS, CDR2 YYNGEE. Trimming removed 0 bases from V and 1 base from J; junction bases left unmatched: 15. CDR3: CASSVATSGGTTLSYNEQFF. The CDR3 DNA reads TGTGCCAGCAGCGTAGCTACTTCGGGGGGGACTACTCTTTCCTACAATGAGCAGTTCTTC.

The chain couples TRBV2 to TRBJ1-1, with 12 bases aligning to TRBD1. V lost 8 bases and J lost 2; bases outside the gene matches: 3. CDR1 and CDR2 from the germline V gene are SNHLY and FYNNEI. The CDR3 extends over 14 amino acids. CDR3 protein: CASGTGGLNTEAFF. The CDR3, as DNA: TGTGCCAGCGGGACAGGGGGCCTTAACACTGAAGCTTTCTTT.

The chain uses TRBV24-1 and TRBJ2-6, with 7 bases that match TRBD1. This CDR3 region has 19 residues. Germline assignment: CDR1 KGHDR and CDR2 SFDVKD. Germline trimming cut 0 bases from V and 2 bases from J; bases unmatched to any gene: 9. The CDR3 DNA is TGTGCCACCAGTGATTTGCAACGGGACAGTATTGCTGGGGCCAACGTCCTGACTTTC. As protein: CATSDLQRDSIAGANVLTF.

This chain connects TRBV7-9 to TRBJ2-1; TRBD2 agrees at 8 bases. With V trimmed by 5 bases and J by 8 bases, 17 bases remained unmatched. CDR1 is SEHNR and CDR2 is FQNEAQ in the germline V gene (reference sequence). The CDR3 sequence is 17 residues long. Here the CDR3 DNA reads TGTGCCAGCAGCCCTGTGGTCGGGGGGGCGGTTAGCTATGAGCAGTTCTTC. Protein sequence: CASSPVVGGAVSYEQFF.

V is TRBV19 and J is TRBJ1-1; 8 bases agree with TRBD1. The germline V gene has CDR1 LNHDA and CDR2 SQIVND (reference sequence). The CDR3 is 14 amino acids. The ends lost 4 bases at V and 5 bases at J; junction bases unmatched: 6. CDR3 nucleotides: TGTGCCAGTAGTAACCAGGGGGCGCGGACTGAAGCTTTCTTT. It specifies CASSNQGARTEAFF.

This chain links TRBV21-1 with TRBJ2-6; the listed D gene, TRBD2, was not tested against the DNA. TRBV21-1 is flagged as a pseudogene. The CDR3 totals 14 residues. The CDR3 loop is CASSTLSGANVLTF. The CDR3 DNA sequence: TGTGCCAGCAGCACATTGAGTGGGGCCAACGTCCTGACTTTC.

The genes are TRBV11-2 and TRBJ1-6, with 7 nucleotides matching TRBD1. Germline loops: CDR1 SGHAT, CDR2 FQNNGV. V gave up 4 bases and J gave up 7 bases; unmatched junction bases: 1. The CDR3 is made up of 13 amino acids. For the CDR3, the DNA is TGTGCCAGCAGCTCGACAGGGAATTCACCCCTCCACTTT. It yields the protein CASSSTGNSPLHF.

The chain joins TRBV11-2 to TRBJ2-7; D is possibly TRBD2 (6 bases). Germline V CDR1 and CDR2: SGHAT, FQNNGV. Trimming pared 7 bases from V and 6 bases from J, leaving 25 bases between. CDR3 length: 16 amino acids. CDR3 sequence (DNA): TGTGCCAGCACCCCGTCGGGGGAGTGGGTCATAAGCGAGCAGTACTTC. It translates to CASTPSGEWVISEQYF.

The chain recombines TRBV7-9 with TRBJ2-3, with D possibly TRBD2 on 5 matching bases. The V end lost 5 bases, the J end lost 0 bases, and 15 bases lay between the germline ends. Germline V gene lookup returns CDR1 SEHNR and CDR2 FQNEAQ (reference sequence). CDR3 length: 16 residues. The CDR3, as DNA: TGTGCCAGCAGCCCCCTCGGGGTAGCAAGCACAGATACGCAGTATTTT. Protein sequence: CASSPLGVASTDTQYF.

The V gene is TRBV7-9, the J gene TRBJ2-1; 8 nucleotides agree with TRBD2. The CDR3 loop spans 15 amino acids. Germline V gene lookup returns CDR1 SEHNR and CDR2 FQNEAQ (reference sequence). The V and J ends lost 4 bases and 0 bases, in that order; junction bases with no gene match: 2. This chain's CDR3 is CASSSGTSSYNEQFF. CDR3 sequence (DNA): TGTGCCAGCAGCTCCGGGACTAGCTCCTACAATGAGCAGTTCTTC.

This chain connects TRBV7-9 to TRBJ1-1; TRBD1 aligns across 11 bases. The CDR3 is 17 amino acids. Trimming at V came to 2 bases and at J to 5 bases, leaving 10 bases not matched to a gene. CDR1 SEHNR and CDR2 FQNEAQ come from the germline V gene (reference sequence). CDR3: CASSLRTGTGGMTEAFF. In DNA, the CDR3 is TGTGCCAGCAGCTTACGCACCGGGACAGGGGGGATGACTGAAGCTTTCTTT.

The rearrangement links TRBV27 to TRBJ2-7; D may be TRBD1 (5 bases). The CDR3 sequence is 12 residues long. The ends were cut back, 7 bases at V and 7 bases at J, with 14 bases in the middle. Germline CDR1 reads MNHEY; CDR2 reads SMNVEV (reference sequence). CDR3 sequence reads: CASMGPVGEQYF. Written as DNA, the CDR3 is TGTGCCAGCATGGGGCCCGTGGGGGAGCAGTACTTC.

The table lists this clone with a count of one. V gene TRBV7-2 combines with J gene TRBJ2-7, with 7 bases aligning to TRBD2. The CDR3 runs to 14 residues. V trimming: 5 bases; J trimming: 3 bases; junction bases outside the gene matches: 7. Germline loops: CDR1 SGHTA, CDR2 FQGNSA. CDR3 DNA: TGTGCCAGCAGCGCGAGCGGGATCAGCTACGAGCAGTACTTC. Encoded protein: CASSASGISYEQYF.

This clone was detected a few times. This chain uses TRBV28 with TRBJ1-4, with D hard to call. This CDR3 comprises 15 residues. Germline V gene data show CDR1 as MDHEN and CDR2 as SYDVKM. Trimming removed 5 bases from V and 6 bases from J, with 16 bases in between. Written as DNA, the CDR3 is TGTGCCAGCAGTACTCGGAGGGAATTGGATGAAAAACTGTTTTTT. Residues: CASSTRRELDEKLFF.

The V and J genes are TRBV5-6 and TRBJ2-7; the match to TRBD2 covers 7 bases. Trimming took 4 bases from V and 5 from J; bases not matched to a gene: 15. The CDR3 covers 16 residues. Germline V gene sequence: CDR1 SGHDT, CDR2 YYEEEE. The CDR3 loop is CASSPPWGLAEDEQYF. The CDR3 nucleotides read TGTGCCAGCAGCCCGCCGTGGGGTCTAGCGGAGGACGAGCAGTACTTC.